The 18 T cell receptor beta chains below were found in one sample sequenced in a study of blood T cell repertoires in COVID-19. Produced via immunoSEQ multiplex PCR; TCRdb's table is partial and in-frame only. The sample records approximately 200,000 clones, around four fifths being singletons. The specimen was peripheral blood. The receptors here all came from a woman of 80 years or more with COVID-19, enrolled during active disease.

This chain uses TRBV10-3 with TRBJ2-1; weak D call: TRBD2 (6 bases). CDR1 is ENHRY, CDR2 SYGVKD, per germline. The CDR3 spans 11 residues. Trimming pared 7 bases from V and 8 bases from J, leaving 9 bases between. CDR3 in amino acids: CAIKEGHEQFF. The CDR3 coding sequence is TGTGCCATCAAGGAGGGGCATGAGCAGTTCTTC.

This clone was observed a single time. The rearrangement uses TRBV18 and TRBJ1-5; D unclear. Germline CDR1 reads KGHSH; CDR2 reads LQKENI. The CDR3 is made up of 16 amino acids. Deletions cut 2 bases from V and 0 bases from J, with 11 bases between. Written as DNA, the CDR3 is TGTGCCAGCTCACCAACGCGAGGGCCTAGCAATCAGCCCCAGCATTTT. It specifies CASSPTRGPSNQPQHF.

This clone has just a few counts. V and J are TRBV6-2 or TRBV6-3 and TRBJ1-2; D not certain. The length of the CDR3 is 11 residues. The V end was cut by 5 bases, the J end by 3 bases, with 4 bases between. Germline CDR1 MNHEY, CDR2 SVGEGT. For the CDR3, the DNA is TGTGCCAGCAGTAAGCACTATGGCTACACCTTC. Translated, it gives CASSKHYGYTF.

The chain links TRBV2 to TRBJ1-2; 8 positions agree with TRBD1. The CDR3 runs to 14 residues. Trimming cost V 5 bases and J 6 bases; bases outside gene matches: 8. Germline loops: CDR1 SNHLY, CDR2 FYNNEI. The CDR3 region is CASSQQGDVDGYTF. The CDR3 nucleotides read TGTGCCAGCAGTCAACAGGGGGATGTTGATGGCTACACCTTC.

DNA for the CDR3: TGCAGCCCCCGAGGAGGTGTATCGCAGTATTTT. This encodes CSPRGGVSQYF. The genes are TRBV20-1 and TRBJ2-3, with D possibly TRBD2 on 5 matching bases. CDR3 length equals 11 residues. Germline V lookup: CDR1 DFQATT, CDR2 SNEGSKA (reference sequence).

With respect to this clone: Other DNA variants within this sample encode the same CDR3. The chain is built from TRBV18 and TRBJ1-1; D is unresolved. The ends were cut back, 2 bases at V and 0 bases at J, with 7 bases in the middle. The germline V gene has CDR1 KGHSH and CDR2 LQKENI. The CDR3 is 14 amino acids. CDR3 protein: CASSPGPLNTEAFF. The CDR3 DNA is TGTGCCAGCTCACCAGGGCCGTTGAACACTGAAGCTTTCTTT.

This chain joins TRBV18 and TRBJ2-3; D is ambiguous. Trimming cost V 1 base and J 0 bases, with 5 bases left between them. This CDR3 is built from 14 residues. Germline V gene sequence: CDR1 KGHSH, CDR2 LQKENI. The DNA for the CDR3 is TGTGCCAGCTCACCACTAGCAAGCACAGATACGCAGTATTTT. Translation gives CASSPLASTDTQYF.

The V call is TRBV19, the J call TRBJ1-1; D might be TRBD1 (5 bases). The CDR3 sequence is 18 residues long. The germline V and J ends were trimmed by 5 bases and 1 base, with 23 bases remaining between them. From germline, CDR1 is LNHDA and CDR2 SQIVND (reference sequence). The CDR3 DNA reads as TGTGCCAGTAGTTCCCTCCGACGGGGCTGGGAGGGGAACACTGAAGCTTTCTTT. It yields the protein CASSSLRRGWEGNTEAFF.

The V call is TRBV2, the J call TRBJ2-7, with 9 bases fitting TRBD1. The CDR3 has 14 amino acids. The V segment lost 6 bases and the J segment 3 bases; nucleotides outside the gene matches: 6. Germline lookup yields CDR1 SNHLY and CDR2 FYNNEI. CDR3: CASRLGQGYYEQYV. Here the CDR3 DNA reads TGTGCCAGCAGATTGGGACAGGGATACTACGAGCAGTACGTC.

This clone has more than one count but fewer than ten. The chain is built from TRBV29-1 and TRBJ1-4, with D uncertain. The germline gives CDR1 SQVTM, CDR2 ANQGSEA. The CDR3 contains 11 residues. Trimming took 5 bases from V and 8 from J, leaving 9 bases between them. The DNA of the CDR3 is TGCAGCGTTCTTGAGAAGGAAAAACTGTTTTTT. Its translation is CSVLEKEKLFF.

The chain couples TRBV11-1 to TRBJ2-3; 15 bases fit TRBD2. The CDR3 sequence is 16 residues long. Germline V lookup: CDR1 SGHAT, CDR2 FQDESV (reference sequence). V trimming: 5 bases; J trimming: 6 bases; junction bases outside the gene matches: 6. In nucleotides, the CDR3 is TGTGCCAGCAGCCCAGGACTAGCGGGGGGGCAGGATACGCAGTATTTT. As protein: CASSPGLAGGQDTQYF.

The table lists this clone with a few counts. The chain employs TRBV2 and TRBJ2-7, with 10 positions matching TRBD2. V gave up 5 bases and J gave up 0 bases; unmatched junction bases: 4. The CDR3 sequence is 15 residues long. Germline V gene sequence: CDR1 SNHLY, CDR2 FYNNEI. CDR3 coding DNA: TGTGCCAGCAGTCCTACTAGCGGGGTCTCCTACGAGCAGTACGTC. Its translation is CASSPTSGVSYEQYV.

The V call is TRBV2, the J call TRBJ1-3; the D is unclear. Germline V gene data show CDR1 as SNHLY and CDR2 as FYNNEI. The CDR3 totals 16 residues. Trimming took off 0 bases at V and 3 bases at J, with 12 bases between the two ends. This CDR3 reads CASSEAPGSSGNTIYF. The CDR3 coding sequence is TGTGCCAGCAGTGAAGCCCCCGGGTCTAGTGGAAACACCATATATTTT.

A few counts support this clone. The DNA is omitted, as the CDR3 cannot be located on it reliably, and the CDR3 follows TCRdb's listing. CDR3: CASSTRQGFGSGTEAFF. The chain couples TRBV3-1 (or the pseudogene TRBV3-2) to TRBJ1-1; the table's D call, TRBD1, has no DNA check behind it. Germline assignment: CDR1 LGHDT and CDR2 YNNKEL (reference sequence). The CDR3 contains 17 residues when both ends are counted.

The chain joins TRBV6-4 to TRBJ2-6; D possibly corresponds to TRBD2 (5 bases). The CDR3 consists of 15 residues. V gave up 4 bases and J gave up 2 bases, with 9 bases separating them. Germline V lookup: CDR1 MRHNA, CDR2 SNTAGT. The CDR3 DNA reads TGTGCCAGCAGTGTGAGGGCTACTGGGGCCAACGTCCTGACTTTC. Translated: CASSVRATGANVLTF.

The chain combines TRBV3-1 (or the pseudogene TRBV3-2) with TRBJ1-1; 9 bases are shared with TRBD1. There are 15 residues in the CDR3. The V and J ends lost 4 bases and 4 bases, in that order; junction bases with no gene match: 7. CDR1 is LGHDT and CDR2 is YNNKEL in the germline V gene (reference sequence). The CDR3 reads CASSRGQGTGTEAFF. CDR3 sequence (DNA): TGTGCCAGCAGCCGGGGACAGGGCACGGGCACTGAAGCTTTCTTT.

In this sample, this clone turned up a few times. V is TRBV28 and J is TRBJ1-2, with 7 bases lining up with TRBD1. The germline V gene encodes CDR1 MDHEN and CDR2 SYDVKM. CDR3 length: 15 residues. Trimming removed 2 bases from V and 4 bases from J; junction bases left unmatched: 7. In nucleotides, the CDR3 is TGTGCCAGCAGTTTAGGTGACAGGGTTGTCTATGGCTACACCTTC. Protein product: CASSLGDRVVYGYTF.

The J gene is TRBJ2-5, the V gene TRBV28; D perhaps matches TRBD1 (5 bases). CDR1 is MDHEN, CDR2 SYDVKM, per germline. The V gene lost 7 bases and the J gene lost 4 bases, with 10 bases spanning the gap. This CDR3 spans 12 amino acids. The CDR3 DNA is TGTGCCAGCACAGGGTTACGAGAGACCCAGTACTTC. The encoded protein is CASTGLRETQYF.